This T cell receptor (beta chain) comes out of a study of T-cell reconstitution after alpha-beta-depleted transplantation in children. It was with unique molecular identifiers that the TCRbeta library was prepared. TCRdb re-analysed the PCR reads in MiXCR, keeping a single row per CDR3 protein. The table lists roughly 590,000 distinct CDR3 sequences, about 15% of them singletons. This clonotype has only a few counts. The receptor was derived from a human donor who donated a stem cell graft to a child with acute myeloid leukemia. The sequencing used PBMCs from the stem cell graft donor, collected from the stem cell graft.

The CDR3 DNA reads as TGCAGTGGGGAACTAGCGGGGTCTTACAATGAGCAGTTCTTC. It is translated as CSGELAGSYNEQFF. The chain combines TRBV20-1 with TRBJ2-1, with 10 nucleotides matching TRBD2. Germline CDR1 reads DFQATT; CDR2 reads SNEGSKA (reference sequence). J gave up 4 bases and V 7 bases, and 7 bases lay outside the gene matches. The CDR3 has 14 residues.